This TCR beta chain derives from a study of cytomegalovirus exposure and HLA in healthy donors. PCR primers comprised 60 Vbeta and 13 Jbeta primers. Assay used: immunoSEQ multiplex PCR; TCRdb lists only in-frame clones, some missing. The specimen's table records about 200,000 clones. Findings and caveats of the study: Accounts indicate the classifier identified cytomegalovirus status with strong specificity and sensitivity. Productive rates of about 87% or about 30% were seen for most TCR beta V segments in an earlier analysis. Under in vitro conditions, three CMV-associated chains were confirmed as specific for CMV antigens. Researchers reportedly found TCR beta sequences accurately predicted most subjects' HLA-A and HLA-B alleles.

Germline lookup yields CDR1 SGHTA and CDR2 FQGNSA. The V and J ends lost 4 bases and 0 bases, in that order; junction bases with no gene match: 8. The CDR3 has 16 amino acids. For this clone: No antigen is known for it.

The sequencing sample was made of PBMCs. The clonotype originates from a girl between 2 and 10 years old in good health and CMV-seropositive. The rearrangement uses TRBV7-2 and TRBJ2-7; TRBD2 matches 8 bases. The CDR3 loop reads CASSSQLADSSYEQYF. The CDR3 region has the DNA TGTGCCAGCAGCTCTCAACTAGCGGACAGCTCCTACGAGCAGTACTTC.